This T cell receptor (beta chain) was identified in a study of Graves' ophthalmopathy and Graves' hyperthyroidism. From germline, CDR1 is SGHAT and CDR2 FQDESV (reference sequence). With 2 bases clipped from V and 4 bases from J, the junction kept 15 bases outside the gene matches. The CDR3 consists of 18 residues. This clonotype was picked up a small number of times. Scientists amplified the TCR beta CDR3 regions from RNA transcripts. HTBI-primed RT-PCR formed the first round, and a multiplex PCR formed the second. Via MiXCR, TCRdb re-called the multiplex PCR reads, giving one row per CDR3 protein. Of about 620,000 distinct CDR3 sequences in the sample, 22% are singletons; the top ten hold around 6.9%.

The specimen was peripheral blood. V gene TRBV11-1 combines with J gene TRBJ1-2, with 8 bases that match TRBD1. This TCR was recovered from a woman between 18 and 30 years old with stable Graves' hyperthyroidism. Some clones in this sample may be carry-over from other donors' samples. CDR3 in DNA: TGTGCCAGCAGCTTAATTAGGACAGGGATGGCAGGGCGCTATGGCTACACCTTC. It is translated as CASSLIRTGMAGRYGYTF. The entire variable domain, with the rest obtained from reference TRBV11-1 and TRBJ1-2, is as follows: EAEVAQSPRYKITEKSQAVAFWCDPISGHATLYWYRQILGQGPELLVQFQDESVVDDSQLPKDRFSAERLKGVDSTLKIQPAELGDSAMYLCASSLIRTGMAGRYGYTFGSGTRLTVV.